The 4 T cell receptor beta chains reported below all come from one sample, sequenced in a study of blood T cell repertoires in COVID-19. The repertoire was sequenced with immunoSEQ multiplex PCR; TCRdb's copy has only in-frame clones and lacks some. Of 200,000 to 250,000 clones in the sample, roughly 88% were seen once. The sample comprised PBMCs or T cells enriched from blood (not recorded which). The receptors shown here come from a middle-aged woman with acute COVID-19.

The chain employs TRBV24-1 and TRBJ2-1; 11 bases map to TRBD2. Germline V lookup: CDR1 KGHDR, CDR2 SFDVKD. This CDR3 is built from 16 residues. After removal of 3 bases from V and 3 bases from J, the junction contained 3 bases not matched to a gene. This CDR3 reads CATSDALAGGYNEQFF. CDR3 coding DNA: TGTGCCACCAGTGATGCTCTAGCGGGGGGCTACAATGAGCAGTTCTTC.

The gene calls are TRBV7-9 and TRBJ2-1; the D gene is possibly TRBD1 (5 bases). Per germline, CDR1 SEHNR and CDR2 FQNEAQ (reference sequence). The CDR3 covers 14 residues. V was cut by 5 bases and J by 4 bases, with 12 bases left in between. The CDR3 DNA reads as TGTGCCAGCAGCGTGACAGTCGGATACAATGAGCAGTTCTTC. Translated, it gives CASSVTVGYNEQFF.

The chain carries TRBV10-2 and TRBJ1-1; 8 nucleotides agree with TRBD1. After removal of 3 bases from V and 1 base from J, the junction contained 1 base not matched to a gene. The CDR3 sequence is 14 residues long. Germline V gives CDR1 WSHSY, CDR2 SAAADI. CDR3 coding DNA: TGCGCCAGCAGTGACAGGGGGCCGAACACTGAAGCTTTCTTT. It is translated as CASSDRGPNTEAFF.

The chain employs TRBV3-1 (or the pseudogene TRBV3-2) and TRBJ1-2; perhaps TRBD1 as D (6 bases). V shed 1 base and J shed 5 bases, with 11 bases lying between them. The CDR3 has 14 residues. Germline V gene sequence: CDR1 LGHDT, CDR2 YNNKEL (reference sequence). In DNA, the CDR3 is TGTGCCAGCAGCCAAGGCGGGGGCCAGTATGGCTACACCTTC. Its translation: CASSQGGGQYGYTF.